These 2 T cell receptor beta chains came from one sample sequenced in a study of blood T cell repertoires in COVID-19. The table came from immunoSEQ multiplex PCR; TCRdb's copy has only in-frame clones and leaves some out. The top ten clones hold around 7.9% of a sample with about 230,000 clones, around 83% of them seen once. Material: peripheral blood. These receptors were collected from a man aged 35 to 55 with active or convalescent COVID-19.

The CDR3 spells CASSATGASGNTIYF. In DNA form, the CDR3 reads TGTGCCAGCAGCGCTACAGGGGCCTCTGGAAACACCATATATTTT. The J gene is TRBJ1-3, the V gene TRBV6-5; 7 nucleotides line up with TRBD1. The CDR3 spans 15 residues. Germline-derived CDR1 and CDR2 are MNHEY and SVGAGI. The V and J ends lost 6 bases and 0 bases, in that order; junction bases with no gene match: 5.

The CDR3 DNA reads TGCGCCAGCAGCCAAGTTAACCCAGGGAACACTGAAGCTTTCTTT. Amino acid sequence: CASSQVNPGNTEAFF. V and J are TRBV4-1 and TRBJ1-1; D not certain. V was trimmed by 1 base and J by 1 base, leaving 10 bases between them. The germline V gene has CDR1 MGHRA and CDR2 YSYEKL. The CDR3 covers 15 residues.